This paragraph covers one TCR beta chain sequence. Its antigen is not known. The entry originates in a study of vaccination effects on CD4 cells after COVID-19. The wider study: Of the BNT162b2 and mRNA-1273 vaccines, participants received two doses of one or the other.

This table comes from immunoSEQ multiplex PCR, and its TCRdb copy is limited to in-frame clones, with some not included. The sample holds tens of thousands of clones, under 85% seen once. In the ViraFEST assay, antigen-specific CD4+ clonotypes were identified by expansion after peptide-pool stimulation. CD4+ T cell isolation took place after 10 days of culture. Neither prior SARS-CoV-2 infection nor positive nucleocapsid antibodies were present in the vaccine recipients. The CDR3 has 14 residues. From germline, CDR1 is SGHAT and CDR2 FQNNGV. Trimming left V 4 bases short and J 4 bases short, with 11 bases between.

The TCR comes from a human donor who received a COVID-19 vaccine. This specimen consisted of CD4+ T cells from PBMCs cultured with SARS-CoV-2 spike peptides, obtained before COVID-19 vaccination. The rearrangement links TRBV11-2 to TRBJ1-5; D may be TRBD1 (5 bases). The chain's CDR3 is CASSSVGGNQPQHF. The CDR3 region has the DNA TGTGCCAGCAGCTCCGTCGGGGGAAATCAGCCCCAGCATTTT.